These 2 T cell receptor beta chains were all obtained from the same sample, sequenced in a study of cytomegalovirus exposure and HLA in healthy donors. PCR involved 60 Vbeta and 13 Jbeta primers. Data came from immunoSEQ multiplex PCR; TCRdb stores just in-frame clones and leaves some out. Here the sample spans around 130,000 clones, roughly 79% being singletons. The specimen was PBMCs. Receptors originate from a woman aged 35 to 49 in good health and CMV-seronegative.

Notes on this clone: One end of the junction fails to match germline, which may point to a read error. The chain links TRBV30 to TRBJ2-5; D is unclear. This CDR3 has 13 amino acids. Germline CDR1 GTSNPN, CDR2 SVGIG (reference sequence). CDR3 protein: CAWSGATQGTQYF. DNA of the CDR3: TGTGCCTGGAGTGGGGCTACTCAAGGGACCCAGTACTTC. The full variable domain, with the rest looked up from reference TRBV30 and TRBJ2-5, is SQTIHQWPATLVQPVGSPLSLECTVEGTSNPNLYWYRQAAGRGLQLLFYSVGIGQISSEVPQNLSASRPQDRQFILSSKKLLLSDSGFYLCAWSGATQGTQYFGPGTRLLVL.

The rearrangement links TRBV27 to TRBJ2-7; TRBD2 matches at 7 bases. This CDR3 spans 14 amino acids. Per the germline V gene, CDR1 is MNHEY and CDR2 is SMNVEV (reference sequence). V shed 2 bases, J shed 6 bases, and the junction held 7 bases outside the gene matches. The CDR3 spells CASSLAGVPFEQYF. The CDR3 DNA reads TGTGCCAGCAGTTTAGCGGGAGTACCTTTCGAGCAGTACTTC.